The next 29 T cell receptor beta chains were all read from a single sample in a study of blood T cells in healthy people across ages. Combining a sample-barcoded 5' primer with a J-beta primer mix, a second PCR ran for roughly 7 to 11 cycles. Each CDR3 protein is one row after TCRdb ran MiXCR on the 5' RACE reads. Among more than 1 million distinct CDR3 sequences, around 45% were seen once, and the ten largest hold under 20%. Sequencing input: blood. These receptors came from an older woman in good health.

This clonotype was counted ten times or more. The chain links TRBV10-3 to TRBJ2-5; D is uncertain. V was trimmed by 0 bases and J by 5 bases, leaving 7 bases between them. CDR1 is ENHRY, CDR2 SYGVKD, per germline. This CDR3 comprises 13 residues. The CDR3 bases are TGTGCCATCAGTGAGTCGGGGATGGAGACCCAGTACTTC. Its protein product is CAISESGMETQYF.

A few counts support this clonotype. This rearrangement joins TRBV2 to TRBJ2-1; 9 bases map to TRBD2. The V and J ends lost 3 bases and 8 bases, in that order; junction bases with no gene match: 5. The CDR3 runs to 14 residues. Germline loops: CDR1 SNHLY, CDR2 FYNNEI. CDR3 coding DNA: TGTGCCAGCAGTGAGGATAGCGGGAGTCATGAGCAGTTCTTC. It encodes CASSEDSGSHEQFF.

This chain joins TRBV27 and TRBJ2-5; no definite D call. In germline, CDR1 is MNHEY, CDR2 SMNVEV (reference sequence). This CDR3 has 13 residues. Deletions cut 4 bases from V and 5 bases from J, with 11 bases between. CDR3 nucleotides: TGTGCCAGCAGTTCCAGGTACCGGGAGACCCAGTACTTC. This translates into CASSSRYRETQYF.

This clonotype came up a few times. The chain has TRBV7-3 and TRBJ2-1, with 7 nucleotides matching TRBD1. Trimming at V came to 4 bases and at J to 4 bases, leaving 7 bases not matched to a gene. The CDR3 is made up of 15 amino acids. Germline V gene data show CDR1 as SGHTA and CDR2 as FQGTGA. DNA of the CDR3: TGTGCCAGCAGCTCGGGACAGCAAAGTTACAATGAGCAGTTCTTC. It yields the protein CASSSGQQSYNEQFF.

This clonotype came up once. This chain uses TRBV4-1 with TRBJ1-5; the match to TRBD1 covers 10 bases. This CDR3 region has 15 residues. Germline-derived CDR1 and CDR2 are MGHRA and YSYEKL. V lost 0 bases, J lost 7 bases, and 3 bases stayed unmatched. The CDR3 protein is CASSQDRGQGQPQHF. The CDR3 DNA is TGCGCCAGCAGCCAAGATCGGGGACAGGGGCAGCCCCAGCATTTT.

This clonotype was found a few times. This clone may be a read error of a much larger clone one base away. The V call is TRBV5-1, the J call TRBJ2-5; D might be TRBD1 (6 bases). Trimming removed 4 bases at V and 11 bases at J, with 18 bases between. The V gene's germline CDR1 is SGHRS and CDR2 YFSETQ. CDR3 length: 13 amino acids. CDR3 nucleotide sequence: TGCGCCAGCAGCGTGGACAGCTACAATGAGCAGTACTTC. Its protein is CASSVDSYNEQYF.

The J gene is TRBJ2-7, the V gene TRBV9; weak D call: TRBD1 (6 bases). Germline loops: CDR1 SGDLS, CDR2 YYNGEE. CDR3 length: 15 amino acids. V lost 0 bases, J lost 4 bases, and 14 bases lay in between. CDR3 amino acids: CASSVGIGTTYEQYF. CDR3 coding DNA: TGTGCCAGCAGCGTAGGTATTGGGACAACTTACGAGCAGTACTTC.

CDR3 nucleotides: TGCGCCAGCAGCTTGAAGGGAGCAGTCGAGCAGTACTTC. As protein: CASSLKGAVEQYF. The gene calls are TRBV5-1 and TRBJ2-7, with a possible D match to TRBD2 (5 bases). The CDR3 has 13 amino acids. The germline CDR1 and CDR2 sequences are SGHRS and YFSETQ. The V and J ends lost 1 base and 6 bases respectively, with 11 bases between them.

This clonotype was seen a handful of times. V usage is TRBV7-3 and J usage is TRBJ2-3; 12 bases map to TRBD2. The length of the CDR3 is 16 residues. The ends lost 0 bases at V and 4 bases at J; junction bases unmatched: 2. CDR1 and CDR2 (germline): SGHTA, FQGTGA. DNA for the CDR3: TGTGCCAGCAGCTTAACGGGACTAGCGGGCCCAGATACGCAGTATTTT. Translated, it gives CASSLTGLAGPDTQYF.

To note about this clonotype: The CDR3 does not end in the conserved phenylalanine or tryptophan, so this is likely a read error. V and J are TRBV15 and TRBJ2-7; 7 bases map to TRBD1. CDR1 and CDR2 from the germline V gene are LNHNV and YYDKDF (reference sequence). The CDR3 loop spans 13 amino acids. J lost 1 base, V lost 8 bases, and 5 bases had no gene match. The CDR3, as DNA: TGTGCCACCGCTAGGGACAGATCCTACGAGCAGTACCTC. This gives the protein CATARDRSYEQYL.

The rearrangement links TRBV7-3 to TRBJ2-5, with 8 bases identical to TRBD2. V shed 6 bases and J 4 bases; nucleotides not matched to a gene: 10. Germline V gives CDR1 SGHTA, CDR2 FQGTGA. The CDR3 covers 15 residues. In DNA form, the CDR3 reads TGTGCCAGCAGTCGGGGGGGAAGTACTGGAGAGACCCAGTACTTC. It translates to CASSRGGSTGETQYF.

The chain employs TRBV2 and TRBJ1-5; D is ambiguous. Trimming cost V 2 bases and J 1 base, with 6 bases left between them. In germline, CDR1 is SNHLY, CDR2 FYNNEI. This CDR3 comprises 14 residues. CDR3 sequence reads: CASSELGSNQPQHF. The CDR3 DNA is TGTGCCAGCAGTGAATTAGGGAGCAATCAGCCCCAGCATTTT.

The chain combines TRBV2 with TRBJ1-1, with D unclear. The CDR3 covers 13 residues. Trimming took off 3 bases at V and 1 base at J, with 6 bases between the two ends. Germline V lookup: CDR1 SNHLY, CDR2 FYNNEI. The CDR3, as DNA: TGTGCCAGCAGTGATGGTACGAACACTGAAGCTTTCTTT. This gives the protein CASSDGTNTEAFF.

V and J are TRBV20-1 and TRBJ2-1; 10 bases agree with TRBD2. V shed 3 bases, J shed 5 bases, and the junction held 10 bases outside the gene matches. CDR3 length: 16 residues. Germline V lookup: CDR1 DFQATT, CDR2 SNEGSKA (reference sequence). CDR3 loop: CSARIVLAGADNEQFF. The CDR3 DNA follows: TGCAGTGCTAGGATAGTCCTAGCGGGAGCTGACAATGAGCAGTTCTTC.

This clonotype was seen a few times. The chain recombines TRBV7-2 with TRBJ2-3; 8 bases align to TRBD2. Germline CDR1 SGHTA, CDR2 FQGNSA. The ends lost 5 bases at V and 14 bases at J; junction bases unmatched: 12. The CDR3 length is 13 residues. The CDR3 spells CASSPPFSGITYF. The CDR3 DNA follows: TGTGCCAGCAGCCCTCCCTTTAGCGGGATCACGTATTTT.

The chain has TRBV6-5 and TRBJ2-3, with D perhaps being TRBD1 or TRBD2 (5 bases each). The germline V gene has CDR1 MNHEY and CDR2 SVGAGI. The CDR3 runs 15 residues. Trimming cost V 7 bases and J 2 bases, with 16 bases left between them. DNA for the CDR3: TGTGCCAGCACCCCACTCGGGGACCCCACAGATACGCAGTATTTT. This translates into CASTPLGDPTDTQYF.

In regard to this clonotype: One end of the junction is discordant with germline, which a read error may explain. The chain combines TRBV30 with TRBJ2-4, with D possibly TRBD2 on 5 matching bases. CDR1 is GTSNPN and CDR2 is SVGIG in the germline V gene (reference sequence). CDR3 length equals 12 residues. This CDR3 is CAGSSGRREQYF. In DNA, the CDR3 is TGTGCCGGGAGTAGTGGGCGGAGAGAGCAGTACTTC.

This rearrangement joins TRBV7-9 to TRBJ2-3, with D possibly TRBD2 on 5 matching bases. V shed 11 bases and J shed 2 bases, with 17 bases lying between them. The CDR3 loop spans 14 amino acids. Germline loops: CDR1 SEHNR, CDR2 FQNEAQ (reference sequence). CDR3: CAGGLADLTDTQYF. CDR3 in DNA: TGTGCCGGCGGCCTAGCTGACCTCACAGATACGCAGTATTTT.

This chain connects TRBV2 to TRBJ2-1; tentatively, D is TRBD1 (7 bases). The V end was cut by 4 bases, the J end by 3 bases, with 13 bases between. CDR3 length: 15 amino acids. Germline V gene lookup returns CDR1 SNHLY and CDR2 FYNNEI. The CDR3 loop is CASSALQGGYNEQFF. The CDR3 nucleotides read TGTGCCAGCAGTGCGCTCCAGGGGGGCTACAATGAGCAGTTCTTC.

The sample holds a few counts of this clonotype. This chain connects TRBV7-3 to TRBJ2-1; TRBD2 aligns across 8 bases. Germline V gene lookup returns CDR1 SGHTA and CDR2 FQGTGA. CDR3 length: 18 residues. The trim removed 2 bases at V and 3 bases at J, leaving 12 bases unmatched. CDR3 loop: CASSLWRGAGPNYNEQFF. The CDR3 DNA is TGTGCCAGCAGCTTATGGCGGGGGGCGGGACCAAACTACAATGAGCAGTTCTTC. Full variable domain (rest looked up from reference TRBV7-3 and TRBJ2-1): GAGVSQTPSNKVTEKGKYVELRCDPISGHTALYWYRQSLGQGPEFLIYFQGTGAADDSGLPNDRFFAVRPEGSVSTLKIQRTERGDSAVYLCASSLWRGAGPNYNEQFFGPGTRLTVL.

The V call is TRBV6-6, the J call TRBJ1-1; 9 positions agree with TRBD1. This CDR3 has 14 residues. Germline CDR1 is MNHNY and CDR2 is SVGAGI (reference sequence). Trimming at V came to 10 bases and at J to 2 bases, leaving 8 bases not matched to a gene. In nucleotides, the CDR3 is TGTGCCATCTCACAGGGGGCGGGTAACACTGAAGCTTTCTTT. Translated: CAISQGAGNTEAFF.

The chain is built from TRBV29-1 and TRBJ1-2, with a tentative D call TRBD1 (6 bases). Trimming took off 3 bases at V and 4 bases at J, with 12 bases between the two ends. In germline, CDR1 is SQVTM, CDR2 ANQGSEA. CDR3 length: 13 amino acids. CDR3 coding DNA: TGCAGCGTTGAGGCTCTGGGGGCCTATGGCTACACCTTC. It encodes CSVEALGAYGYTF. The complete variable domain, with remaining parts taken from reference TRBV29-1 and TRBJ1-2, reads SAVISQKPSRDICQRGTSLTIQCQVDSQVTMMFWYRQQPGQSLTLIATANQGSEATYESGFVIDKFPISRPNLTFSTLTVSNMSPEDSSIYLCSVEALGAYGYTFGSGTRLTVV.

This clonotype was picked up one time. The chain employs TRBV7-8 and TRBJ2-1; TRBD2 aligns across 10 bases. J gave up 5 bases and V 2 bases, and 15 bases lay outside the gene matches. Germline V CDR1 and CDR2: SGHVS, FQNEAQ. The CDR3 is 19 amino acids. CDR3 residues: CASSLSGLAGAGVDNEQFF. The CDR3 nucleotides are TGTGCCAGCAGCTTAAGTGGCCTAGCGGGGGCGGGGGTGGACAATGAGCAGTTCTTC.

This clonotype was detected only once. This sequence joins TRBV6-2 or TRBV6-3 and TRBJ2-1; 14 bases line up with TRBD2. The V gene's germline CDR1 is MNHEY and CDR2 SVGEGT. This CDR3 has 18 residues. The J segment lost 3 bases and the V segment lost 2 bases, leaving 6 bases of the junction unmatched. CDR3 nucleotide sequence: TGTGCCAGCAGTTACCGCGGGACTAGCGGGAGAAGCTACAATGAGCAGTTCTTC. Amino acid sequence: CASSYRGTSGRSYNEQFF.

Only one count was recorded for this clonotype. The chain carries TRBV7-9 and TRBJ2-3; D is ambiguous. V was pared by 5 bases and J by 7 bases, with 10 bases between. Germline lookup yields CDR1 SEHNR and CDR2 FQNEAQ (reference sequence). The CDR3 spans 12 residues. The DNA for the CDR3 is TGTGCCAGCAGCCCTACCGCTCATACGCAGTATTTT. Amino acid sequence: CASSPTAHTQYF.

This chain connects TRBV30 to TRBJ2-7, with D perhaps given as TRBD1 or TRBD2 (5 bases each). V lost 3 bases to trimming and J lost 2 bases, with 17 bases between them. In germline, CDR1 is GTSNPN, CDR2 SVGIG (reference sequence). The CDR3 contains 15 residues. CDR3 residues: CAWRHTGTKTYEQYF. The CDR3 nucleotides are TGTGCCTGGAGGCACACCGGGACCAAAACCTACGAGCAGTACTTC.

V gene TRBV24-1 combines with J gene TRBJ1-5; a possible D gene is TRBD1 (6 bases). Germline CDR1 is KGHDR and CDR2 is SFDVKD. The V and J ends lost 5 bases and 2 bases respectively, with 9 bases between them. The CDR3 runs 14 residues. CDR3 nucleotide sequence: TGTGCCACCAGTGGGGACACGGGCAATCAGCCCCAGCATTTT. This encodes CATSGDTGNQPQHF.

V usage is TRBV7-2 and J usage is TRBJ2-1; no clear D. Germline V gene data show CDR1 as SGHTA and CDR2 as FQGNSA. The CDR3 is 16 amino acids. V lost 6 bases to trimming and J lost 1 base, with 16 bases between them. The CDR3 sequence is CASRRDRTDSYNEQFF. The CDR3 DNA follows: TGTGCCAGCAGGAGAGACCGGACGGATTCCTACAATGAGCAGTTCTTC.

This clonotype has only a few counts. This CDR3 reads CAGGPDRSQETQYF. The CDR3 DNA follows: TGTGCCGGAGGCCCTGACAGAAGCCAAGAGACCCAGTACTTC. The chain has TRBV30 and TRBJ2-5; D may correspond to TRBD1 or TRBD2 (5 bases each). V gave up 8 bases and J gave up 1 base, with 17 bases separating them. The CDR3 spans 14 residues. Germline CDR1 is GTSNPN and CDR2 is SVGIG (reference sequence).